The 32 T cell receptor beta chains below were found in one sample sequenced in a study of cytomegalovirus exposure and HLA in healthy donors. With 60 Vbeta and 13 Jbeta primers, the PCR was carried out. Assay: immunoSEQ multiplex PCR; the TCRdb copy retains only in-frame clones and omits some. This table holds fewer than 100,000 clones, 69% found once. Sequencing used PBMCs. These receptors were collected from a female donor in good health and CMV-seronegative.

This chain uses TRBV4-3 with TRBJ1-3, with D maybe TRBD1 (5 bases). Trimming cost V 2 bases and J 0 bases, with 8 bases left between them. The CDR3 has 15 amino acids. Germline V gene lookup returns CDR1 LGHNA and CDR2 YSLEER. The CDR3 sequence is CASSQTDSSGNTIYF. CDR3 nucleotide sequence: TGCGCCAGCAGCCAAACAGACAGCTCTGGAAACACCATATATTTT.

A few counts support this clone. This chain links TRBV6-5 with TRBJ1-3; 9 bases match TRBD1. The germline CDR1 and CDR2 sequences are MNHEY and SVGAGI. With V trimmed by 4 bases and J by 3 bases, 7 bases remained unmatched. CDR3 length: 16 residues. As DNA, the CDR3 is TGTGCCAGCAGTTCCGGGACAGGGTTTAGTGGAAACACCATATATTTT. It encodes CASSSGTGFSGNTIYF.

The chain is built from TRBV5-6 and TRBJ1-5; TRBD1 is a possible D gene (6 bases). The CDR3 length is 16 residues. Deletions cut 0 bases from V and 3 bases from J, with 13 bases between. The germline CDR1 and CDR2 sequences are SGHDT and YYEEEE. The CDR3 DNA reads TGTGCCAGCAGCTTGGACCCTGACAGGTTCAATCAGCCCCAGCATTTT. This encodes CASSLDPDRFNQPQHF.

This chain uses TRBV14 with TRBJ1-1; D is uncertain. The V gene's germline CDR1 is SGHDN and CDR2 FVKESK. The CDR3 length is 15 residues. V lost 6 bases and J 1 base, leaving 15 bases between the germline ends. Here the CDR3 reads CASRGSEDWNTEAFF. The CDR3 nucleotides are TGTGCCAGCAGGGGTAGTGAGGACTGGAACACTGAAGCTTTCTTT.

The table lists this clone with a count of one. This chain connects TRBV4-1 to TRBJ2-3; 10 bases line up with TRBD2. This CDR3 is 16 amino acids long. Germline V gene sequence: CDR1 MGHRA, CDR2 YSYEKL. J was trimmed by 5 bases and V by 6 bases; bases with no gene match: 11. The CDR3 DNA reads TGCGCCAGCAGGCACAACCCTAGCGGGAGTAGAGATACGCAGTATTTT. Encoded protein: CASRHNPSGSRDTQYF.

This sequence joins TRBV2 and TRBJ2-7; D possibly corresponds to TRBD1 (5 bases). V was pared by 4 bases and J by 3 bases, with 10 bases between. The germline CDR1 and CDR2 sequences are SNHLY and FYNNEI. CDR3 length equals 13 residues. The CDR3 sequence is CASSVKGNYEQYF. DNA for the CDR3: TGTGCCAGCAGTGTAAAGGGGAACTACGAGCAGTACTTC.

This chain joins TRBV7-9 and TRBJ1-2, with D maybe TRBD1 (6 bases). This CDR3 has 15 amino acids. Germline assignment: CDR1 SEHNR and CDR2 FQNEAQ (reference sequence). Between the trimmed V and J ends, which lost 1 base and 4 bases, there was a span of 13 bases. The CDR3: CASSLGGVGGYGYTF. The CDR3 DNA reads TGTGCCAGCAGCTTAGGAGGCGTAGGGGGCTATGGCTACACCTTC.

This clone is a singleton in its sample. The J gene is TRBJ1-1, the V gene TRBV2, with D possibly matching TRBD1 (5 bases). The germline V gene encodes CDR1 SNHLY and CDR2 FYNNEI. V was cut by 2 bases and J by 5 bases, with 12 bases left in between. The CDR3 runs to 14 residues. This chain's CDR3 is CASSEMGGGTEAFF. CDR3 DNA sequence: TGTGCCAGCAGTGAAATGGGGGGGGGTACTGAAGCTTTCTTT.

The V call is TRBV5-1, the J call TRBJ2-1; 13 bases align to TRBD2. Germline V CDR1 and CDR2: SGHRS, YFSETQ. V was pared by 2 bases and J by 9 bases, with 8 bases of the junction left unmatched. The CDR3 sequence is 16 residues long. CDR3 loop: CASSLSGLAGWGEQFF. For the CDR3, the DNA is TGCGCCAGCAGCTTATCGGGACTAGCGGGATGGGGTGAGCAGTTCTTC.

The chain is built from TRBV29-1 and TRBJ2-7; 9 positions match TRBD1. The CDR3 is made up of 13 amino acids. The V gene end was trimmed by 4 bases and the J gene end by 4 bases; junction bases not matched to a gene: 5. CDR1 is SQVTM, CDR2 ANQGSEA, per germline. The CDR3 nucleotides are TGCAGCGTTGTGGACAGGGGATCTTACGAGCAGTACTTC. Its protein product is CSVVDRGSYEQYF.

This clone has only a few counts. The rearrangement joins TRBV6-5 to TRBJ2-1; 7 positions match TRBD2. V was pared by 6 bases and J by 2 bases, with 7 bases of the junction left unmatched. Germline CDR1 reads MNHEY; CDR2 reads SVGAGI. This CDR3 has 15 residues. Written as DNA, the CDR3 is TGTGCCAGCAGCCCCGGGGCGGGGGCCTACAATGAGCAGTTCTTC. It yields the protein CASSPGAGAYNEQFF.

Only one count was recorded for this clone. This chain uses TRBV10-3 with TRBJ2-7, with 7 bases that match TRBD1. Looked up from germline, CDR1 is ENHRY and CDR2 is SYGVKD. The CDR3 is 13 amino acids. Trimming removed 7 bases from V and 2 bases from J; junction bases left unmatched: 5. CDR3 amino acids: CAIKGAAPYEQYF. DNA for the CDR3: TGTGCCATCAAGGGGGCCGCACCCTACGAGCAGTACTTC.

V gene TRBV5-1 combines with J gene TRBJ2-5; 7 bases map to TRBD2. CDR1 and CDR2 from the germline V gene are SGHRS and YFSETQ. With V trimmed by 4 bases and J by 1 base, 7 bases remained unmatched. The CDR3 length is 15 residues. The CDR3 DNA reads as TGCGCCAGCAGCCGGACACCGGGGGGCCAAGAGACCCAGTACTTC. This codes for CASSRTPGGQETQYF.

Here the CDR3 DNA reads TGTGCCAGCAGCTCCCCCCTGAGCTCCTACAATGAGCAGTTCTTC. It codes for CASSSPLSSYNEQFF. V and J are TRBV11-2 and TRBJ2-1; D remains unclear. Deletions cut 4 bases from V and 0 bases from J, with 10 bases between. The CDR3 runs 15 residues. The germline gives CDR1 SGHAT, CDR2 FQNNGV.

The genes are TRBV30 and TRBJ2-1; perhaps TRBD2 as D (6 bases). The V end lost 3 bases, the J end lost 10 bases, and 16 bases lay between the germline ends. CDR3 length: 13 residues. The germline V gene has CDR1 GTSNPN and CDR2 SVGIG (reference sequence). This CDR3 is CAWRRGPGVEQFF. The CDR3 nucleotides are TGTGCCTGGAGGCGGGGCCCCGGGGTGGAGCAGTTCTTC.

The gene calls are TRBV11-2 and TRBJ2-3; D may be TRBD2 (7 bases). This CDR3 has 14 residues. In germline, CDR1 is SGHAT, CDR2 FQNNGV. Trimming stripped 0 bases from V and 13 bases from J, with 17 bases between. Here the CDR3 reads CASSLDRGGPIKYF. As DNA, the CDR3 is TGTGCCAGCAGCTTAGATCGCGGGGGCCCTATAAAGTATTTT.

To note about this clone: The junction shows a germline mismatch at one end, possibly a read error. The J gene is TRBJ2-1, the V gene TRBV7-9, with 8 bases identical to TRBD2. Germline-derived CDR1 and CDR2 are SEHNR and FQNEAQ (reference sequence). This CDR3 spans 14 amino acids. The chain's CDR3 is CAGSRGGTYNEQFF. The CDR3 DNA reads as TGTGCCGGCAGTCGCGGGGGGACGTACAATGAGCAGTTCTTC.

The chain is built from TRBV4-1 and TRBJ2-4; 11 bases are a match to TRBD2. This CDR3 region has 21 residues. Germline V gene data show CDR1 as MGHRA and CDR2 as YSYEKL. J gave up 8 bases and V 0 bases, and 21 bases lay outside the gene matches. The DNA of the CDR3 is TGCGCCAGCAGCCAAGAGTTCCGGAGACTAGCGGGAAAGTTTTTTTGGGACATTCAGTACTTC. Amino acid sequence: CASSQEFRRLAGKFFWDIQYF.

The chain carries TRBV18 and TRBJ2-4; TRBD2 agrees at 7 bases. Germline CDR1 is KGHSH and CDR2 is LQKENI. V shed 6 bases and J 7 bases; nucleotides not matched to a gene: 9. This CDR3 spans 14 amino acids. The CDR3 protein is CASSLSLAENIQYF. For the CDR3, the DNA is TGTGCCAGCTCGTTAAGTCTAGCGGAGAACATTCAGTACTTC.

The count of this clone is one. The V call is TRBV27, the J call TRBJ1-2, with D perhaps matching TRBD1 (6 bases). Germline CDR1 is MNHEY and CDR2 is SMNVEV (reference sequence). The CDR3 runs 13 residues. Trimming left V 5 bases short and J 6 bases short, with 13 bases between. In DNA, the CDR3 is TGTGCCAGCAGTCCCAGGGGTGGGGATGGCTACACCTTC. Amino acid sequence: CASSPRGGDGYTF.

The genes are TRBV5-6 and TRBJ2-6; a possible D gene is TRBD2 (5 bases). Germline CDR1 reads SGHDT; CDR2 reads YYEEEE. The length of the CDR3 is 18 residues. V lost 0 bases to trimming and J lost 2 bases, with 15 bases between them. The DNA for the CDR3 is TGTGCCAGCAGCTTGGGCTGCGGACTGGACGCTGGGGCCAACGTCCTGACTTTC. The encoded protein is CASSLGCGLDAGANVLTF.

V gene TRBV6-5 combines with J gene TRBJ2-7; 9 bases are a match to TRBD1. V gave up 4 bases and J gave up 5 bases; unmatched junction bases: 6. This CDR3 comprises 14 residues. CDR1 is MNHEY, CDR2 SVGAGI, per germline. This CDR3 reads CASSSGTGPDEQYF. CDR3 coding DNA: TGTGCCAGCAGTTCCGGGACAGGGCCCGACGAGCAGTACTTC.

The V and J genes are TRBV10-3 and TRBJ2-3, with 8 bases aligning to TRBD1. The CDR3 has 17 residues. Germline values: CDR1 ENHRY, CDR2 SYGVKD. With V trimmed by 4 bases and J by 1 base, 10 bases remained unmatched. The CDR3 here is CAISGDRGPARTDTQYF. CDR3 sequence (DNA): TGTGCCATCAGTGGAGACAGGGGCCCGGCGCGCACAGATACGCAGTATTTT.

The gene calls are TRBV27 and TRBJ2-1; TRBD2 matches 14 bases. This CDR3 spans 16 amino acids. The germline CDR1 and CDR2 sequences are MNHEY and SMNVEV (reference sequence). J gave up 10 bases and V 3 bases, and 8 bases lay outside the gene matches. CDR3 bases: TGTGCCAGCAGTTTTCGCCGACTAGCGGGAGGGCACGAGCAGTTCTTC. It translates to CASSFRRLAGGHEQFF.

The chain employs TRBV9 and TRBJ2-5, with D perhaps TRBD2 (6 bases). Germline CDR1 is SGDLS and CDR2 is YYNGEE. V was trimmed by 1 base and J by 2 bases, leaving 6 bases between them. There are 13 residues in the CDR3. As DNA, the CDR3 is TGTGCCAGCAGCGTACTAGCGCAAGAGACCCAGTACTTC. It specifies CASSVLAQETQYF.

Concerning this clone itself: One end of the junction is discordant with germline, which a read error may explain. The chain recombines TRBV27 with TRBJ1-1; possible D gene TRBD1, 6 bases. The CDR3 is 14 amino acids. Germline V gene sequence: CDR1 MNHEY, CDR2 SMNVEV (reference sequence). The CDR3 protein is CASSPYPRTDRQHF. The CDR3 DNA reads TGTGCCAGCAGTCCGTATCCCCGGACAGACAGGCAACATTTT.

The V and J genes are TRBV4-3 and TRBJ2-6; D gene uncertain. The CDR3 contains 15 residues. Germline loops: CDR1 LGHNA, CDR2 YSLEER. Trimming stripped 1 base from V and 2 bases from J, with 6 bases between. The CDR3 nucleotides read TGCGCCAGCAGCCAAGCCCGGGCTGGGGCCAACGTCCTGACTTTC. This gives the protein CASSQARAGANVLTF.

The chain carries TRBV19 and TRBJ2-7; 9 nucleotides agree with TRBD2. The germline gives CDR1 LNHDA, CDR2 SQIVND (reference sequence). The CDR3 totals 16 residues. V dropped 2 bases and J dropped 3; count of bases not matched to a gene: 8. CDR3 in amino acids: CASSIRTSVGGYEQYF. In DNA, the CDR3 is TGTGCCAGTAGTATAAGGACTAGCGTTGGGGGCTACGAGCAGTACTTC.

This clone came up a few times. The chain links TRBV19 to TRBJ1-2; D perhaps matches TRBD1 (6 bases). CDR3 length: 14 amino acids. Germline loops: CDR1 LNHDA, CDR2 SQIVND (reference sequence). V was shortened by 3 bases and J by 6 bases, with 14 bases between the two germline ends. CDR3 DNA sequence: TGTGCCAGTAGTATGTGGCAGGGGTTCGATGGCTACACCTTC. Its translation: CASSMWQGFDGYTF.

This clone was detected only a few times. The J gene is TRBJ1-5, the V gene TRBV30; possibly TRBD1 for D (5 bases). This CDR3 is 16 amino acids long. Trimming left V 1 base short and J 3 bases short, with 16 bases between. Germline-derived CDR1 and CDR2 are GTSNPN and SVGIG (reference sequence). DNA for the CDR3: TGTGCCTGGAGTGAGTGGTCTTGGGGGGTCAATCAGCCCCAGCATTTT. Translating it yields CAWSEWSWGVNQPQHF.

The chain has TRBV5-8 and TRBJ2-1; weak D call: TRBD2 (6 bases). CDR1 is SGHTS and CDR2 is YDEGEE in the germline V gene. V was cut by 2 bases and J by 4 bases, with 13 bases left in between. The CDR3 length is 15 residues. This CDR3 reads CASSFEGREYNEQFF. The CDR3 bases are TGTGCCAGCAGCTTTGAGGGCCGGGAGTACAATGAGCAGTTCTTC.

The chain recombines TRBV7-9 with TRBJ2-3; no clear D. The CDR3 has 14 residues. Germline-derived CDR1 and CDR2 are SEHNR and FQNEAQ (reference sequence). Trimming stripped 2 bases from V and 1 base from J, with 7 bases between. The CDR3 is CASSLSRGTDTQYF. The CDR3 DNA is TGTGCCAGCAGCTTATCCCGGGGCACAGATACGCAGTATTTT.